One TCR beta chain is described in this entry. The antigen remains unidentified. CDR1 MNHEY and CDR2 SVGEGT come from the germline V gene. CDR3 length: 13 amino acids. Trimming removed 7 bases from V and 2 bases from J; junction bases left unmatched: 5. Alongside a J-beta primer mix, a sample-barcoded 5' primer served in a second PCR lasting 7 to 11 cycles. The authors tagged each cDNA molecule using a template-switch adaptor with 12 random nucleotides. Researchers report that each sample yielded at least 2.5 million CDR3-containing paired-end reads. TCRdb re-derived calls from the 5' RACE reads in MiXCR, one entry per CDR3 protein. Seen here are 850,000 to 1,000,000 distinct CDR3 sequences, under 50% observed once, and the top ten hold 13%. The data were obtained in a study of blood T cells in healthy people across ages. Points from the study as a whole: Both higher diversity and more naive CD4+ cells marked long-lived donors when set against aged donors.

V is TRBV6-2 or TRBV6-3 and J is TRBJ2-7; 7 bases are a match to TRBD1. The sequenced sample consisted of blood. The sequence was collected from a man younger than 40 in good health. The CDR3 DNA reads as TGTGCCAGCAACGTGACAGGGACCTACGAGCAGTACTTC. Translation gives CASNVTGTYEQYF.